This T cell receptor (beta chain) is from a study of blood T cell repertoires in COVID-19 (dated by TCRdb to 2020 to 2021). Concerning the study at large: Samples covering the acute and convalescent phases of COVID-19 were provided by collaborators in the United States, Italy and Spain. Subjects who had been exposed to COVID-19, were actively infected with it, or had recovered from it provided the deeply sampled blood TCRbeta repertoires that made up the dataset. HLA class I and class II types, where available, came from metadata supplied by the sample provider rather than from assay-based typing. Sample metadata almost always included a de-identified subject ID, COVID-19 status, age in years and sex. The prospective study material was composed of cDNA or gDNA derived from T cells, B-cell-depleted T cells, or PBMCs. The samples were drawn from two sources: the first 160 participants of the ongoing ImmuneRACE study, and over 950 subjects contributed by 6 global collaborators. A freely available public database, intended as a resource for researchers studying the immune response to SARS-CoV-2, is where the repertoires were released. Findings and caveats that apply to the study as a whole: Clinical and demographic metadata were provided uncurated, with the amount varying by source and participant.

In regard to this clone: The antigen it recognizes is unknown. One base away there is no much larger clone; base qualities are not given.

The germline V gene provides CDR1 SGDLS and CDR2 YYNGEE. The cysteine opens and the phenylalanine closes a CDR3 of 16 amino acids. The CDR3 DNA has 48 bases and is translated from base 1. V and J are trimmed by 2 bases and 0 bases, and the gene matches miss 5 bases of the junction. TCRbeta CDR3 regions were amplified from genomic DNA using the immunoSEQ Assay, a bias-controlled multiplex PCR. The paper's data handling went like this. The number of nucleated cells in each sample was estimated by amplification of reference gene primers within the assay. To quantify the absolute abundance of each unique TCRbeta CDR3 rearrangement, sequence reads were collapsed and filtered. For each sample, productive Simpson clonality was calculated by taking the square root of Simpson's diversity index across productive rearrangements. Drawn from immuneACCESS, this table holds only the in-frame rearrangements with V and J called that TCRdb kept. Clones are partly lost; checked studies trace under half to an unresolved V gene and leave the rest unexplained. That table is the source of V, J and clone size, and D and trimming were worked out from the DNA. This sample gives about 30,000 clones in total; about 89% of them show up just once. The ten top clones hold around 9.9% of the sample.

Each collaborating institution followed its own protocols to collect whole blood in K2EDTA tubes. Collaborator samples were shipped for TCRbeta analysis as frozen whole blood, isolated PBMCs, or DNA extracted from either sample type. This clonotype was sampled from a human donor in a cohort sampled during active COVID-19. Sequenced sample: peripheral blood. This chain is built from TRBV9 and TRBJ2-3; TRBD2 lines up with 8 middle nucleotides. The CDR3 protein: CASSVAGGPSTDTQYF. The bases are TGTGCCAGCAGCGTTGCGGGGGGCCCTAGCACAGATACGCAGTATTTT.